Listed below are T cell receptor beta chains from one sample, sequenced in a study of blood T cell dynamics during melanoma immunotherapy. TCRdb's table, derived via immunoSEQ multiplex PCR, lists solely in-frame clones and lacks some. The sample holds some 9,400 clones, just over 85% seen once. The material sequenced was blood, taken from a patient treated with checkpoint blockade. These receptors were taken from a human donor with melanoma. The CDR3 runs from the conserved cysteine through the conserved F or W.

TRBV11-3 | CASSLMGHDNEQFF
TRBV6-5 | CASSYSTGGYGYTF
TRBV5-4 | CASNSRGRGAYNEQFF
TRBV18 | CASSPTVASGGTNTGELFF
TRBV4-1 | CASRGSGSYNSPLHF
TRBV7-9 | CASSLEQTTEAFF
TRBV5-1 | CASSLLAGDGAKNIQYF
TRBV11-3 | CASSLGVRSSDTQYF
TRBV7-2 | CASSPDGTGGTYGYTF
TRBV28 | CASSSPGRSYNSPLHF
TRBV30 | CAWDAGTNTGELFF
TRBV6-1 | CASTAGDRGREQYF
TRBV7-3 | CASSLRGGARDTQYF
TRBV5-4 | CASSPNDRGWNTEAFF
TRBV5-1 | CASSLTGSSYEQYF
TRBV5-1 | CASGTGQGTHSGANVLTF
TRBV18 | CASSPLQGETQYF
TRBV5-4 | CASSLRGSGYTF
TRBV10-2 | CASSSRGQVSNQPQHF
TRBV5-1 | CASTTGGRTGELFF
TRBV5-4 | CASSSRTANPTF
TRBV11-2 | CASSLGRQGSSPYEQYF
TRBV5-1 | CASSGRGDNEQFF
TRBV5-1 | CASAPPGGSTDTQYF
TRBV6-6 | CASSYGGAEAFF
TRBV2 | CASSEVGQANTEAFF
TRBV6-4 | CASSDSVAGELFF
TRBV15 | CATSRGGTGMGQPQHF
TRBV6-5 | CASSFFEAGFIGELFF
TRBV27 | CASSAPGTGITDTQYF
TRBV11-2 | CASSLGSGQNYEQYF
TRBV29-1 | CSVEGLAGGGYSYNEQFF
TRBV6-5 | CASSYMKSYGYTF
TRBV29-1 | CSAGQGADTQYF
TRBV5-1 | CASSRTGGNEKLFF
TRBV10-3 | CAIRDSGGDNEQFF
TRBV19 | CASSSRLTETQYF
TRBV14 | CASSQDNRGGSPLHF
TRBV10-2 | CASVATYEQYF
TRBV6-4 | CASSEDRYNEQFF